The 14 T cell receptor beta chains presented below share a single source sample, sequenced in a study of T cell changes during pregnancy in multiple sclerosis. This table comes from immunoSEQ multiplex PCR, and its TCRdb copy is limited to in-frame clones, with some not included. Found here are over 50,000 clones, just under 90% of them singletons; the top ten hold approximately 5.3%. Material: peripheral blood from another person, used as feeder cells. The receptors were sampled from a human donor whose cells served as feeder cells for cultures in a pregnancy study.

V is TRBV4-2 and J is TRBJ2-5, with 10 bases identical to TRBD2. V lost 4 bases to trimming and J lost 0 bases; unmatched junction nucleotides: 5. Germline V gene sequence: CDR1 LGHNA, CDR2 YNFKEQ. The CDR3 loop spans 16 amino acids. The CDR3 spells CASSLTGTSDQETQYF. The CDR3 DNA follows: TGTGCCAGCAGCCTAACCGGGACTAGCGACCAAGAGACCCAGTACTTC.

V gene TRBV2 combines with J gene TRBJ2-7; the D gene is possibly TRBD2 (5 bases). CDR1 and CDR2 from the germline V gene are SNHLY and FYNNEI. The CDR3 totals 12 residues. Trimming pared 6 bases from V and 3 bases from J, leaving 9 bases between. The CDR3 DNA reads as TGTGCCAGCAGGGAGGTCAGCTACGAGCAGTACTTC. Its protein product is CASREVSYEQYF.

The chain uses TRBV10-3 and TRBJ1-4; D is perhaps TRBD1 (6 bases). V dropped 6 bases and J dropped 0 bases, with 8 bases sitting between them. The CDR3 extends over 14 amino acids. Per germline, CDR1 ENHRY and CDR2 SYGVKD. The CDR3 here is CAISRQATNEKLFF. The CDR3 region has the DNA TGTGCCATCAGCCGACAGGCAACTAATGAAAAACTGTTTTTT.

This clone was counted a single time. One end of the junction is discordant with germline, which a read error may explain. V gene TRBV7-8 combines with J gene TRBJ1-1; D is unclear. Germline CDR1 is SGHVS and CDR2 is FQNEAQ. The CDR3 length is 12 residues. This CDR3 reads CASSVAGGEAFF. CDR3 in DNA: TGTGCCAGCAGCGTAGCGGGCGGAGAAGCTTTCTTT.

The V and J genes are TRBV9 and TRBJ1-2; D is ambiguous. Germline loops: CDR1 SGDLS, CDR2 YYNGEE. V dropped 3 bases and J dropped 1 base, with 10 bases sitting between them. The CDR3 is 14 amino acids. CDR3 DNA: TGTGCCAGCAGCGAAGGCCACAGTAACTATGGCTACACCTTC. Amino acids: CASSEGHSNYGYTF. Complete variable domain (other parts from reference TRBV9 and TRBJ1-2): DSGVTQTPKHLITATGQRVTLRCSPRSGDLSVYWYQQSLDQGLQFLIQYYNGEERAKGNILERFSAQQFPDLHSELNLSSLELGDSALYFCASSEGHSNYGYTFGSGTRLTVV.

The chain uses TRBV7-2 and TRBJ1-2; D possibly corresponds to TRBD1 (5 bases). V was shortened by 4 bases and J by 7 bases, with 10 bases between the two germline ends. The CDR3 covers 12 residues. Looked up from germline, CDR1 is SGHTA and CDR2 is FQGNSA. In nucleotides, the CDR3 is TGTGCCAGCAGCTACCGACAGACTGGCTACACCTTC. Translating it yields CASSYRQTGYTF.

V gene TRBV30 combines with J gene TRBJ2-7; D is unresolved. Germline CDR1 is GTSNPN and CDR2 is SVGIG (reference sequence). CDR3 length equals 15 residues. Trimming pared 0 bases from V and 0 bases from J, leaving 12 bases between. DNA for the CDR3: TGTGCCTGGAGTGTAGGACGGACCTTCTCCTACGAGCAGTACTTC. Translation: CAWSVGRTFSYEQYF.

The rearrangement uses TRBV7-9 and TRBJ1-3; D gene unclear. This CDR3 is 15 amino acids long. CDR1 SEHNR and CDR2 FQNEAQ come from the germline V gene (reference sequence). V gave up 2 bases and J gave up 0 bases, with 8 bases separating them. The CDR3 is CASSLTIDSGNTIYF. Written as DNA, the CDR3 is TGTGCCAGCAGCTTAACAATTGACTCTGGAAACACCATATATTTT.

This CDR3 reads CASNPRQGTLGTGELFF. CDR3 sequence (DNA): TGTGCCAGCAACCCGAGGCAGGGTACGTTGGGCACCGGGGAGCTGTTTTTT. The rearrangement uses TRBV27 and TRBJ2-2; a possible D gene is TRBD1 (5 bases). V gave up 7 bases and J gave up 4 bases, with 22 bases separating them. The length of the CDR3 is 17 residues. Germline CDR1 MNHEY, CDR2 SMNVEV (reference sequence).

The V gene is TRBV29-1, the J gene TRBJ2-1; possible D gene TRBD2, 5 bases. CDR1 and CDR2 (germline): SQVTM, ANQGSEA. V dropped 6 bases and J dropped 1 base, with 10 bases sitting between them. CDR3 size: 13 residues. The CDR3 region is CSVARASYNEQFF. The CDR3 DNA reads TGCAGCGTGGCGAGGGCTTCCTACAATGAGCAGTTCTTC.

The V call is TRBV15, the J call TRBJ1-1, with a tentative D call TRBD1 (5 bases). Germline V lookup: CDR1 LNHNV, CDR2 YYDKDF (reference sequence). Trimming removed 1 base at V and 3 bases at J, with 9 bases between. The CDR3 covers 14 residues. The CDR3 DNA follows: TGTGCCACCAGCAGAGCCCAGGGTTACACTGAAGCTTTCTTT. Encoded protein: CATSRAQGYTEAFF.

The chain recombines TRBV28 with TRBJ2-2; 10 nucleotides match TRBD1. Germline V CDR1 and CDR2: MDHEN, SYDVKM. There are 16 residues in the CDR3. V lost 4 bases to trimming and J lost 5 bases; unmatched junction nucleotides: 7. The DNA for the CDR3 is TGTGCCAGCAGTTACCGCGGGACAGGGGAGACCGGGGAGCTGTTTTTT. It codes for CASSYRGTGETGELFF.

This clone was observed a single time. The chain links TRBV4-3 to TRBJ2-7, with 11 positions matching TRBD1. CDR3 length: 15 residues. CDR1 and CDR2 from the germline V gene are LGHNA and YSLEER. Unmatched junction bases numbered 4, after V lost 2 bases and J lost 4 bases. CDR3 amino acids: CASSQSGTGGYEQYF. CDR3 in DNA: TGCGCCAGCAGCCAATCCGGGACAGGGGGATACGAGCAGTACTTC.

CDR3 DNA sequence: TGTGCCAGCAGTGACGAGACAGGGGTTTGGGGCAATCAGCCCCAGCATTTT. It translates to CASSDETGVWGNQPQHF. This chain links TRBV6-1 with TRBJ1-5; 8 positions agree with TRBD1. V shed 3 bases and J 2 bases; nucleotides not matched to a gene: 9. The germline CDR1 and CDR2 sequences are MNHNS and SASEGT. The CDR3 is made up of 17 amino acids.